These T cell receptor beta chains were read from a single sample in a study of CXCR3-negative and CXCR3-positive naive CD8 T cells. Reanalyzing the 5' RACE reads, TCRdb keeps one entry per CDR3 protein, without DNA. This sample's table reports 84,000 or so distinct CDR3 sequences. Input material: naive CXCR3+ CD8+ T cells from blood. The receptors derive from a human donor in good health. Some clones in this sample may be carry-over from other donors' samples. The CDR3 runs from the conserved cysteine through the conserved F or W.

v_gene	j_gene	CDR3aa
TRBV19	TRBJ2-1	CASSIDRASGRPLNNEQFF
TRBV28	TRBJ1-2	CASSPMGFYGYTF
TRBV28	TRBJ1-1	CASSLDIAYTEAFF
TRBV27	TRBJ2-5	CASSPFPSGQTQYF
TRBV7-9	TRBJ2-7	CASSSGTGNFF
TRBV28	TRBJ1-5	CASSIPQVRVRQPQHF
TRBV12-3/TRBV12-4	TRBJ1-2	CASSFGGNGYTF
TRBV6-5	TRBJ2-5	CASSYQLQETQYF
TRBV28	TRBJ2-3	CASSLTWEGETQYF
TRBV11-2	TRBJ2-1	CASSLGPPTNQEGEQFF
TRBV7-9	TRBJ2-5	CASSFPETQYF
TRBV3-1	TRBJ2-6	CASSQVQGPGANVLTF
TRBV28	TRBJ1-1	CASSPGAENTEAFF
TRBV20-1	TRBJ2-5	CSTRKRTSGSLETQYF
TRBV24-1	TRBJ2-2	CATSDGDSGELFF
TRBV7-3	TRBJ2-7	CASSFSGPGDEQYF
TRBV4-1	TRBJ1-1	CASGQEWAFNTEAFF
TRBV7-2	TRBJ2-1	CASSARQTGLAGDNEQFF
TRBV27	TRBJ2-7	CASSLGQGRVEQYF
TRBV9	TRBJ1-1	CASSGEYTEAFF
TRBV28	TRBJ2-5	CASKWGGQETQYF
TRBV28	TRBJ2-2	CASTQGPGQGVFGELFF
TRBV12-3/TRBV12-4	TRBJ2-7	CASSLTGVSYEQYF
TRBV20-1	TRBJ2-7	CSATRDPPSYEQYF
TRBV6-4	TRBJ2-7	CARIISEGGYEQYF
TRBV12-3/TRBV12-4	TRBJ2-1	CASSFWGTSGENEQFF
TRBV13	TRBJ1-1	CASSLRTKNTEAFF
TRBV25-1	TRBJ2-2	CASSEFFTGTGDTGELFF
TRBV6-6	TRBJ1-3	CASSYYDSRDRPSGNTIYF
TRBV28	TRBJ2-2	CASSSQGFYTGELFF
TRBV29-1	TRBJ2-3	CSVERLATRDTQYF
TRBV13	TRBJ2-1	CASSSPGPEALGEQFF
TRBV7-9	TRBJ2-2	CASSPTTTELFF
TRBV4-2	TRBJ2-7	CASSQAGQTGGFYEQYF
TRBV12-3/TRBV12-4	TRBJ1-1	CASSLDRAEAFF
TRBV28	TRBJ2-1	CASSFRDREYNEQFF
TRBV12-3/TRBV12-4	TRBJ1-2	CASSLAQSYGYTF
TRBV10-3	TRBJ2-3	CAIGRIAGSTDTQYF
TRBV28	TRBJ2-5	CASSLQTGIAGDQETQYF
TRBV7-2	TRBJ1-2	CASFLSGSYGYTF
TRBV29-1	TRBJ2-7	CSVGGGTSGAYEQYF
TRBV10-3	TRBJ2-1	CAITQTGEQFF
TRBV4-2	TRBJ1-3	CASSQDGDRGIYF
TRBV29-1	TRBJ2-3	CSVETGTGGFTDTQYF
TRBV15	TRBJ2-7	CATSRVRQNSYEQYF
TRBV5-4	TRBJ2-3	CAGMTGGSTDTQYF
TRBV28	TRBJ1-1	CASSLLTGTNTEAFF
TRBV14	TRBJ2-1	CAGSQATYNEQFF
TRBV25-1	TRBJ2-3	CASSDVGTGLDTQYF
TRBV27	TRBJ2-5	CASSFFQEETQYF
TRBV28	TRBJ2-3	CASSFYRRGDTQYF
TRBV6-6	TRBJ2-3	CASSPQLPGKAWGLADTQYF
TRBV28	TRBJ2-7	CASSPVTETIYEQYF
TRBV29-1	TRBJ2-1	CSVEDQAGGYNEQFF
TRBV20-1	TRBJ2-7	CSARGGRSSYEQYF
TRBV29-1	TRBJ1-2	CSVVRQTHDYGYTF
TRBV20-1	TRBJ2-3	CSARDLGKVTDTQYF